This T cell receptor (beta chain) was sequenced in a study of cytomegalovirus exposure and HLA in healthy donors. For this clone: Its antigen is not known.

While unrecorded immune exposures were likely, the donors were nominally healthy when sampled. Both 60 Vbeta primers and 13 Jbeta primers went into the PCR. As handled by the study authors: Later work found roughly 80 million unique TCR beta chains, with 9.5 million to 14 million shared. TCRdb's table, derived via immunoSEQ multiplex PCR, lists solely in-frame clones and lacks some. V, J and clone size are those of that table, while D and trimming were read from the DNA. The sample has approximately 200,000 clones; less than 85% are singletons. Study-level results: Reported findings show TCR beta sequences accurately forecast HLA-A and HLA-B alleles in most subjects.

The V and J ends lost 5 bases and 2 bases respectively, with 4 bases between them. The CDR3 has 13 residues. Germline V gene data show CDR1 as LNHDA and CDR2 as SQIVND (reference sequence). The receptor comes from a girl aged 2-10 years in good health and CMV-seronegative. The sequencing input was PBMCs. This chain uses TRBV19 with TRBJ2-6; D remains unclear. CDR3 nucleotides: TGTGCCAGTAGTTCTCCTGGGGCCAACGTCCTGACTTTC. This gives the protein CASSSPGANVLTF.